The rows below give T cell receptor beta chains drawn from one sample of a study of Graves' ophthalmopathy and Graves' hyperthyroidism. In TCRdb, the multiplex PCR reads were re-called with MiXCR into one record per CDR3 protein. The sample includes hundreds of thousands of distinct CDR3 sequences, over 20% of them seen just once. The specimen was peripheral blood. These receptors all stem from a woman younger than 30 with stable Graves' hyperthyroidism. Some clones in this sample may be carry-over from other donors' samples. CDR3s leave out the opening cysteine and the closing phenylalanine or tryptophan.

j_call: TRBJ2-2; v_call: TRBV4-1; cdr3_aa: ASREPRSGPTGELF
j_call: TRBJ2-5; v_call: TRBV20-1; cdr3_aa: SAYRGAETQY
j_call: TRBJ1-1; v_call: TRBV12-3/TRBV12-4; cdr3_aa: ADRERGEAF
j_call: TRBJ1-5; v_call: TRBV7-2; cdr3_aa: ASSLAGGGLGPQH
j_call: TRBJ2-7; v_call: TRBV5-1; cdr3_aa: ASSGPQRTYEQY
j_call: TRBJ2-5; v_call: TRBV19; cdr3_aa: ASSIALRGTQETQY
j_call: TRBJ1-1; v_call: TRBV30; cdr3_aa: AWEQNTEAF
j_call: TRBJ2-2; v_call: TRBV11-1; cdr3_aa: ASSSSGAGDTGELF
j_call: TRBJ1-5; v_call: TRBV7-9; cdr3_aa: ASSQGQVDQPQH
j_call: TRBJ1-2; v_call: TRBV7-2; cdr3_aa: ASSWTGNYYT
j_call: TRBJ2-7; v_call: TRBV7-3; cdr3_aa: ASSLKAGEVPPYEQY
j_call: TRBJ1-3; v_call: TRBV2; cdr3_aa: ASQHDRSGNTIY
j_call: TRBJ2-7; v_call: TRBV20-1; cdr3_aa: SAADRDPREQY
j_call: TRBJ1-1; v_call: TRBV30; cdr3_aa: AWSREMNTEAF
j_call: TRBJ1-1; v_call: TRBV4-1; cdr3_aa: ASSQPRTVTNTEAF
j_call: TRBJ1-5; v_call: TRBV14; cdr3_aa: ASSLGPNQPQH
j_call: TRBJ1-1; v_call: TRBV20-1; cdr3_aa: SARVHGVNTEAF
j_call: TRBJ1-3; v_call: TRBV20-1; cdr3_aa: SARAGYGNTIY
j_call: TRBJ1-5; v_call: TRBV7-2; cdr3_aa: ASSLSRDTNQPQH
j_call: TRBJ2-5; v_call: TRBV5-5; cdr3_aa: ASSLVGSGGATQY
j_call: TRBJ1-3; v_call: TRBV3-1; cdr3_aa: ASSQDPGTPRNTIY
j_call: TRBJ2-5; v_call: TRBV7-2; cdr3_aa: ASSVGGAGETQY
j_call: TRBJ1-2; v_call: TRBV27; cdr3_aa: ASTTGGEGYT
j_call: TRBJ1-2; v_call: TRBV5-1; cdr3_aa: ASSSDLPGYGYT
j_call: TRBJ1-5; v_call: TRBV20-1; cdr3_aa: SASYSPQPQH
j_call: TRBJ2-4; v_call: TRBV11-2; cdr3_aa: ASSHTGLAGPRGKNIQY
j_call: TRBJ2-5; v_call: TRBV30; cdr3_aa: ACTGTPFAETQY
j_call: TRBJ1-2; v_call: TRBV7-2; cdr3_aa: ASSLIRTGDYGYT
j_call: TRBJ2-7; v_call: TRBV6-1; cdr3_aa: ASTLGSTSYEQY
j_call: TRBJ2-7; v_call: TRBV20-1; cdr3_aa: SASLGGEPPEQY
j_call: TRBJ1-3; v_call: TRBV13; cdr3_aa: ASSFMGTGGVGGNTIY
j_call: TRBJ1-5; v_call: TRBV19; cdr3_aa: ASTQRVGFFSNQPQH
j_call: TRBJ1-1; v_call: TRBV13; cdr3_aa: ASSLVGRIMNTEAF